This entry is about one T cell receptor (beta chain). This clone has more than one count but fewer than ten. The specificity of this receptor is unknown. The input lacks base qualities; no much larger clone sits a single base away. This entry belongs to a study of cytomegalovirus exposure and HLA in healthy donors (dated by TCRdb to about 2017). Regarding the research as a whole: According to an earlier analysis of several hundred of the donors, some 180 million T cells yielded roughly 110 million unique TCR beta sequences and less than 300 Gb of sequence data. Donor age, sex, ethnicity and CMV serostatus were collected together with the repertoire data. High-throughput TCR immunosequencing, statistical association of individual TCRs with disease status, and machine learning were combined to predict cytomegalovirus infection status. A separate validation cohort of about 110 different subjects was used in addition to the approximately 700-subject first cohort. The study profiled the T cell repertoires of fewer than 850 subjects by immunosequencing and related them to cytomegalovirus serostatus. HLA typing covered class I and class II loci at four-digit resolution. In the later analysis, no new phenotypic data were used to find candidate immune exposures; instead, reliance was placed on TCR beta sequences and their occurrence across donors. Every discovery cohort repertoire had been produced on one sequencing platform. The aim of the study was to test whether cataloging public T cell receptors could identify signatures of past pathogen exposure. Four or five DR-DQ haplotypes were handled as single units for association and clustering because linkage in the cohort was strong. Typing coverage differed by locus: A, B, C, DRB1 and DQB1 were typed in roughly 620-630 donors, DQA1 in about 560, DPA1 in nearly 610, and DPB1 in 472. An earlier analysis of some 500 of the donors applied high-throughput TCR beta sequencing to assess whether each TCR beta V gene segment acted as functional or pseudogenic. To study patterns of TCR occurrence, a later analysis re-analyzed previously published TCR beta repertoires from around 700 donors and added high-resolution HLA genotyping. Genome-wide SNP genotypes for about 65% of the 666 donors were used in a later genetic analysis, which treated that subset as a discovery cohort. Across some 400 genotyped donors of the cohort, an average of about 240,000 unique TCR beta nucleotide sequences per donor were sequenced, and 15% to 20% of those sequences were non-productive. Of the roughly 410 genotyped donors, approximately 81% were placed in the genetic ancestry cluster associated with self-reported Caucasian donors. About 310 gigabases of sequencing data and tens of millions of unique TCR sequences were included in an early release covering roughly 600 HLA-typed donors. What the study reported, not specific to this receptor: An association between a missense DCLRE1C variant and V-gene and J-gene trimming of TCR beta chains was found in a later genetic analysis and replicated in an independent cohort. The authors suggested that the approach could potentially be generalized to other disease states and immunological phenotypes. In vitro tests confirmed that a few of the cytomegalovirus-associated TCR beta chains recognize cytomegalovirus antigens. Cytomegalovirus status was reported to be diagnosed by the classifier with high specificity and sensitivity in both the original and validation cohorts. A further reported finding was that TCR beta sequences accurately predicted the HLA-A and HLA-B alleles for most subjects in the first cohort. Linkage disequilibrium might explain the correlated functional status among segregating V segments, but an unknown experimental factor could not be ruled out. A later analysis associated 17,000 or so TCR beta sequences with specific HLA alleles at a false discovery rate of 0.05. In an earlier analysis of under 600 of the donors, most TCR beta V segments were observed in productive rearrangements about 90% or about 30% of the time, broadly matching IMGT annotations. In the study, 150 to 200 TCR beta chains were listed as associated with cytomegalovirus. A later genetic analysis reported fewer N-insertions in productive TCRs among donors in an Asian-associated ancestry cluster than the roughly 700-donor mean. Because counts were too low, some 16 rarely observed V segments, including chromosome 9 orphons, were excluded from the earlier analysis of several hundred of the donors. A cluster of highly shared sequence variants was judged likely to be a technical artifact of the sequencing pipeline. In a later analysis, TCR association rates were found to vary across HLA loci, with the most associated TCRs seen for DRB1 alleles and the fewest for HLA-C alleles. Because HLA typing was missing for some donors at each locus, association tests included only the typed subset. Strong co-occurrence of HLA alleles, especially DR and DQ, made assigning TCR associations to individual alleles difficult. In this cohort, only TCR beta chains were sequenced, and detectable features were limited by the absence of alpha or paired-chain data. A later analysis reported that several top co-occurrence clusters appeared linked to parvovirus B19, influenza, CMV and Epstein-Barr virus. A later analysis found that HLA-associated TCR beta chains were more clonally expanded and had lower generation probabilities than equally common non-associated chains. A later analysis found that most CMV-associated TCR beta chains appeared HLA-restricted, with HLA associations seemingly driven largely by CMV exposure. Sequencing depth was assumed to be roughly uniform across donors in the presence/absence analyses, though that assumption may not hold. The only immune exposure information available for the cohort was CMV serostatus. While some public TCRs were present in many individuals, most TCR sequences turned up only very rarely across donors.

The cohort consisted of 600 or so healthy bone marrow donors. All cohort members were sampled while nominally healthy, although unrecorded immune exposures were likely present. The donor tested CMV seropositive, placing the donor among the 289 seropositive members of the cohort. Each donor provided a peripheral blood sample, and peripheral blood mononuclear cells were used for TCR beta sequencing. Genomic DNA was extracted from the blood cell samples with the Qiagen DNeasy Blood Extraction Kit. Libraries were made using the immunoSEQ multiplex PCR assay. The multiplex PCR relied on a mix of 60 forward primers for TCR Vbeta segments and 13 reverse primers for TCR Jbeta segments. The CDR3 region of rearranged TCR beta genes was amplified from genomic DNA with a multiplex PCR assay. Amplified TCR beta libraries were sequenced as 87-base-pair reads on the Illumina HiSeq System. As for the original processing: Across the roughly 640 repertoires, a later analysis counted 60 million to 90 million unique TCR beta chains, roughly 11 million of which were shared by at least two donors. Raw reads were error-corrected and collapsed into unique sequences by a nearest-neighbor algorithm in which closely related sequences were merged to remove PCR and sequencing errors. CDR3 sequences were aligned to IMGT reference sequences to assign V, D and J gene segments. For a sequence to be retained, a match of at least six nucleotides was required to both a V gene segment and a J gene segment. Rearrangements were called productive when the CDR3 lacked stop codons and stayed in frame with V and J; all others were non-productive. CDR3 was defined by IMGT convention, running from the second conserved V-encoded cysteine to the conserved J-encoded phenylalanine. Sequences without an unambiguous match to a single V gene segment were excluded from the earlier analysis of 450 to 750 of the donors. An earlier analysis of roughly 590 of the donors called V segments functional above 56.7% productive rearrangements and segregating when the between-donor standard deviation exceeded 5%. To diagnose cytomegalovirus status from the catalog of TCR beta chain sequences, a statistical classification framework was built. In a later analysis, V and J genes were assigned by comparing TCR nucleotide sequences against IMGT/GENE-DB human TR gene sequences. Using the TCRdist pipeline, a later analysis assigned CDR3 sequences along with most-parsimonious VDJ recombination scenarios. In a later analysis, each TCR beta chain was defined by its CDR3 amino acid sequence together with its V-gene family, and reads lacking a unique V-gene family were excluded. As a way to deal with suspected cross-contamination and a sequencing artifact, a later analysis dropped 592 nucleotide sequences that were highly shared and had low generation probability. In a later analysis, a clonal expansion index was calculated for each public chain from normalized within-repertoire ranks of inferred template counts. Generation probabilities in a later analysis came from a VDJ recombination model fitted to out-of-frame rearrangements, and those results were checked against IGoR. A later analysis scored TCR-TCR, TCR-HLA and TCR-CMV co-occurrence with hypergeometric tests, applying a repertoire-size bias correction to TCR pairs. False discovery rates were estimated in a later analysis by permuting HLA or CMV assignments 20 times. In a later analysis, co-occurring TCRs were grouped using DBSCAN, with TCRdist sequence similarity added in when clustering inside HLA-allele-positive subsets. Repertoires with fewer than 30,000 or more than 120,000 public chains were left out of co-occurrence clustering, as were several repertoires with anomalous nucleotide sharing. Imported from immuneACCESS, the table was reduced by TCRdb to in-frame sequences with V and J called. These copies leave out some clones; in studies compared against another copy, an unresolved V gene accounts for under half, and the cause of the remainder is not known. V, J and clone size reflect that table, while D and trimming were determined from the DNA. The sample table shows 100,000 to 150,000 clones, and over 75% are seen once. Jointly, the top ten make up 3% to 4% of the sample.

Sequenced sample: PBMCs. The sequence was obtained from a man aged 18 to 30 in good health and CMV-seropositive.

This receptor carries the CDR3 CACAREGAYEQYF. DNA sequence: TGTGCCTGCGCCCGAGAAGGGGCCTACGAGCAGTACTTC. The V gene is TRBV30 and the J gene is TRBJ2-7; 5 matching bases give a weak D call of TRBD1. V is reduced by 6 bases and J by 2 bases, leaving a spacing of 14 bases between them. The germline V gene encodes CDR1 GTSNPN and CDR2 SVGIG (reference sequence). The CDR3 runs 13 amino acids, cysteine and phenylalanine included. The DNA shown is the 39-base CDR3, in frame from base 1. The full variable domain, completed from the reference TRBV30 and TRBJ2-7 proteins outside the CDR3, reads SQTIHQWPATLVQPVGSPLSLECTVEGTSNPNLYWYRQAAGRGLQLLFYSVGIGQISSEVPQNLSASRPQDRQFILSSKKLLLSDSGFYLCACAREGAYEQYFGPGTRLTVT.